The next 14 T cell receptor beta chains were all read from a single sample in a study of cytomegalovirus exposure and HLA in healthy donors. Assay: immunoSEQ multiplex PCR; the TCRdb copy retains only in-frame clones and omits some. The sample contains roughly 230,000 clones, about nine tenths of which appear only once. Sequences were obtained from PBMCs. The receptors come from a woman in her thirties in good health and CMV-seronegative.

A remark on this clone: At one end the junction does not follow the germline gene, possibly because of a read error. The chain combines TRBV6-5 with TRBJ2-5; the D is unclear. The CDR3 spans 12 residues. Germline CDR1 MNHEY, CDR2 SVGAGI. CDR3 in amino acids: CASRGFDPVTHF. Written as DNA, the CDR3 is TGTGCCAGCAGGGGATTTGACCCAGTTACCCACTTC.

There are a few counts of this clone. The J gene is TRBJ2-1, the V gene TRBV10-3; 7 bases match TRBD2. The junction had 0 bases not matched to a gene; V was cut back by 4 bases and J by 3 bases. This CDR3 region has 13 residues. CDR1 is ENHRY, CDR2 SYGVKD, per germline. The CDR3 loop is CAISGTSYNEQFF. Written as DNA, the CDR3 is TGTGCCATCAGTGGGACTAGCTACAATGAGCAGTTCTTC.

Details on this clone: Sequence at one end of the junction differs from germline and may be a read error. V usage is TRBV9 and J usage is TRBJ1-2; 9 bases match TRBD1. The V gene's germline CDR1 is SGDLS and CDR2 YYNGEE. The CDR3 extends over 15 amino acids. CDR3 amino acids: CASSDGGTGHESRLF. CDR3 DNA: TGTGCCAGCAGCGACGGGGGGACAGGGCATGAAAGTCGCCTCTTC.

The rearrangement uses TRBV5-5 and TRBJ2-3; D unclear. The germline V and J ends were trimmed by 0 bases and 4 bases, with 9 bases remaining between them. The CDR3 totals 14 residues. From germline, CDR1 is SGHKS and CDR2 YYEKEE (reference sequence). In DNA form, the CDR3 reads TGTGCCAGCAGCTTGGGGACGCGAGCAGATACGCAGTATTTT. It is translated as CASSLGTRADTQYF.

This sequence joins TRBV27 and TRBJ2-2; 9 bases are a match to TRBD2. Germline trimming cut 0 bases from V and 2 bases from J; bases unmatched to any gene: 4. The CDR3 has 17 residues. CDR1 is MNHEY, CDR2 SMNVEV, per germline (reference sequence). The CDR3: CASSLSRLAANTGELFF. CDR3 bases: TGTGCCAGCAGTTTATCGAGACTAGCGGCAAACACCGGGGAGCTGTTTTTT.

The chain carries TRBV5-1 and TRBJ1-1, with D hard to call. The V gene lost 0 bases and the J gene lost 3 bases, with 9 bases spanning the gap. Germline loops: CDR1 SGHRS, CDR2 YFSETQ. The CDR3 covers 14 residues. CDR3 in amino acids: CASSLDLQYTEAFF. For the CDR3, the DNA is TGCGCCAGCAGCTTGGATTTACAGTACACTGAAGCTTTCTTT.

The genes are TRBV9 and TRBJ2-5; weak D call: TRBD1 (6 bases). Germline lookup yields CDR1 SGDLS and CDR2 YYNGEE. Trimming shortened V by 5 bases and J by 4 bases, and 15 bases separated the two germline ends. There are 14 residues in the CDR3. In DNA form, the CDR3 reads TGTGCCAGCAGTGGGGGCCCTCCCAGAGAGACCCAGTACTTC. It translates to CASSGGPPRETQYF. The entire variable domain, with the rest obtained from reference TRBV9 and TRBJ2-5, is as follows: DSGVTQTPKHLITATGQRVTLRCSPRSGDLSVYWYQQSLDQGLQFLIQYYNGEERAKGNILERFSAQQFPDLHSELNLSSLELGDSALYFCASSGGPPRETQYFGPGTRLLVL.

The chain joins TRBV2 to TRBJ2-5; TRBD2 aligns across 9 bases. The CDR3 consists of 14 residues. The V segment lost 9 bases and the J segment 5 bases; nucleotides outside the gene matches: 10. The germline CDR1 and CDR2 sequences are SNHLY and FYNNEI. The CDR3 nucleotides read TGTGCCAGTGTGATTAGCGGGAGAGGGGAGACCCAGTACTTC. This codes for CASVISGRGETQYF. The full variable domain, rest sourced from reference TRBV2 and TRBJ2-5, is EPEVTQTPSHQVTQMGQEVILRCVPISNHLYFYWYRQILGQKVEFLVSFYNNEISEKSEIFDDQFSVERPDGSNFTLKIRSTKLEDSAMYFCASVISGRGETQYFGPGTRLLVL.

The rearrangement links TRBV18 to TRBJ2-3, with no clear D. V lost 3 bases and J 7 bases, leaving 5 bases between the germline ends. The germline V gene encodes CDR1 KGHSH and CDR2 LQKENI. This CDR3 contains 11 residues. The CDR3 coding sequence is TGTGCCAGCTCACCGGATAATACGCAGTATTTT. This translates into CASSPDNTQYF.

J is TRBJ2-7 and V is TRBV27; 7 positions agree with TRBD1. This CDR3 has 15 residues. Germline V gene data show CDR1 as MNHEY and CDR2 as SMNVEV (reference sequence). V lost 9 bases, J lost 4 bases, and 15 bases stayed unmatched. CDR3 region: CARIPQGKVRYEQYF. The CDR3 nucleotides are TGTGCCAGGATCCCACAGGGGAAGGTTCGGTACGAGCAGTACTTC.

V is TRBV2 and J is TRBJ2-6; unclear D gene. Germline loops: CDR1 SNHLY, CDR2 FYNNEI. Trimming took off 3 bases at V and 0 bases at J, with 15 bases between the two ends. The CDR3 totals 18 residues. CDR3 loop: CASSDVAPTSSGANVLTF. Here the CDR3 DNA reads TGTGCCAGCAGTGACGTTGCCCCAACCTCCTCTGGGGCCAACGTCCTGACTTTC.

J is TRBJ2-4 and V is TRBV5-4; maybe TRBD1 (8 bases). The ends were cut back, 3 bases at V and 5 bases at J, with 15 bases in the middle. This CDR3 is built from 15 residues. CDR1 and CDR2 (germline): SGHNT, YYREEE (reference sequence). As DNA, the CDR3 is TGTGCCAGCAGCTCCACACAGGGGGGGGAAAACATTCAGTACTTC. This translates into CASSSTQGGENIQYF.

The genes are TRBV28 and TRBJ1-1; 9 nucleotides align to TRBD1. From germline, CDR1 is MDHEN and CDR2 SYDVKM. The CDR3 runs 14 residues. The J segment lost 1 base and the V segment lost 7 bases, leaving 4 bases of the junction unmatched. The CDR3 nucleotides are TGTGCCAGCACCGAGACAGGGGGGAACACTGAAGCTTTCTTT. Amino acid sequence: CASTETGGNTEAFF.

V is TRBV4-1 and J is TRBJ2-5, with TRBD1 as a possible D gene (5 bases). Germline loops: CDR1 MGHRA, CDR2 YSYEKL. Trimming shortened V by 1 base and J by 4 bases, and 16 bases separated the two germline ends. This CDR3 has 16 residues. CDR3 amino acids: CASSQAAGSGLETQYF. The CDR3 DNA is TGCGCCAGCAGCCAAGCCGCAGGATCAGGGTTAGAGACCCAGTACTTC.